These 30 T cell receptor beta chains came from one sample sequenced in a study of T cells in Graves' hyperthyroidism and ophthalmopathy. Regions amplified from RNA transcripts were the TCR beta CDR3 regions. RT-PCR in the first round (using the HTBI primer set) targeted the TCR CDR3. TCRdb re-called the multiplex PCR reads with MiXCR, one entry per CDR3 protein. The table has around 660,000 distinct CDR3 sequences, 45% seen once. The sample consisted of peripheral blood or thyroid tissue (not recorded which). The source of these receptors is an adult man with Graves' disease, either hyperthyroidism or ophthalmopathy (not recorded which).

This clonotype showed up many times. The gene calls are TRBV2 and TRBJ1-5; a possible D gene is TRBD1 (6 bases). The CDR3 totals 14 residues. Germline CDR1 and CDR2: SNHLY and FYNNEI. The germline V and J ends were trimmed by 6 bases and 5 bases, with 14 bases remaining between them. CDR3 protein: CASRGGQGYQPQHF. CDR3 nucleotides: TGTGCCAGCAGGGGTGGGCAGGGGTATCAGCCCCAGCATTTT.

In this sample, this clonotype turned up many times. The V gene is TRBV2, the J gene TRBJ2-5; 11 positions agree with TRBD2. Trimming removed 3 bases from V and 4 bases from J; junction bases left unmatched: 7. CDR3 length equals 16 residues. Germline V lookup: CDR1 SNHLY, CDR2 FYNNEI. CDR3 residues: CASSDVPSGRLETQYF. DNA of the CDR3: TGTGCCAGCAGTGACGTGCCTAGCGGGAGGTTAGAGACCCAGTACTTC.

The V and J genes are TRBV5-1 and TRBJ1-1; tentative D call: TRBD1 (6 bases). The CDR3 is 16 amino acids. Germline V gene data show CDR1 as SGHRS and CDR2 as YFSETQ. V was pared by 3 bases and J by 1 base, with 16 bases between. The CDR3 region is CASSSTSGGTNTEAFF. Written as DNA, the CDR3 is TGCGCCAGCAGCTCCACTTCGGGGGGCACGAACACTGAAGCTTTCTTT.

This clonotype appeared many times. CDR3 coding DNA: TGCAGCGTAGGGATTGGGAACGGAAACACCATATATTTT. Translated: CSVGIGNGNTIYF. V usage is TRBV29-1 and J usage is TRBJ1-3; D not certain. Germline assignment: CDR1 SQVTM and CDR2 ANQGSEA. This CDR3 has 13 residues. V lost 6 bases, J lost 4 bases, and 13 bases lay in between.

In this sample, this clonotype turned up a few times. A read error may explain this, as a much larger clone is one base away. J is TRBJ1-1 and V is TRBV15; D remains unclear. Trimming removed 3 bases at V and 2 bases at J, with 4 bases between. CDR3 length: 12 amino acids. The germline CDR1 and CDR2 sequences are LNHNV and YYDKDF (reference sequence). The CDR3, as DNA: TGTGCCACCAGCAGGGGAAACACTGAAGCTTTCTTT. Translating it yields CATSRGNTEAFF.

The genes are TRBV12-3 or TRBV12-4 and TRBJ1-2, with a tentative D call TRBD1 (6 bases). CDR3 length: 16 residues. Trimming took 6 bases from V and 3 from J, leaving 20 bases between them. CDR3 protein: CASRSTGTPRHYGYTF. The CDR3 bases are TGTGCCAGCAGGTCCACCGGGACACCCAGGCACTATGGCTACACCTTC.

The gene calls are TRBV6-5 and TRBJ1-2; perhaps TRBD1 as D (6 bases). Germline values: CDR1 MNHEY, CDR2 SVGAGI. CDR3 size: 15 residues. The V and J ends lost 0 bases and 5 bases respectively, with 13 bases between them. The CDR3 sequence is CASSYSADREYGYTF. The CDR3, as DNA: TGTGCCAGCAGTTACTCCGCGGACAGAGAATATGGCTACACCTTC.

V and J are TRBV9 and TRBJ2-2, with D tentatively TRBD2 (6 bases). With 0 bases removed from V and 5 bases from J, the gap between germline ends came to 20 bases. Germline V CDR1 and CDR2: SGDLS, YYNGEE. The CDR3 has 18 amino acids. DNA for the CDR3: TGTGCCAGCAGCGTAGGGGTCGGGAGCCTTGCGAGAACCGGGGAGCTGTTTTTT. This translates into CASSVGVGSLARTGELFF.

This chain connects TRBV9 to TRBJ1-1; tentative D call: TRBD1 (5 bases). CDR3 length: 14 residues. V lost 3 bases and J 2 bases, leaving 11 bases between the germline ends. In germline, CDR1 is SGDLS, CDR2 YYNGEE. CDR3 loop: CASSDGHLNTEAFF. CDR3 bases: TGTGCCAGCAGCGACGGACACCTAAACACTGAAGCTTTCTTT.

The chain recombines TRBV9 with TRBJ2-7; D not certain. The CDR3 is made up of 12 amino acids. Trimming shortened V by 3 bases and J by 5 bases, and 9 bases separated the two germline ends. Germline CDR1 is SGDLS and CDR2 is YYNGEE. As DNA, the CDR3 is TGTGCCAGCAGCGCCGACACGGACGAGCAGTACTTC. Its protein is CASSADTDEQYF.

This clonotype was recorded many times. The V gene is TRBV10-3, the J gene TRBJ1-5; D not resolved. V lost 0 bases and J lost 11, with 11 bases in between. The CDR3 contains 13 residues. Germline CDR1 reads ENHRY; CDR2 reads SYGVKD. CDR3 amino acids: CAISESTAPAQHF. Written as DNA, the CDR3 is TGTGCCATCAGTGAGTCGACCGCGCCAGCCCAGCATTTT.

The gene calls are TRBV7-9 and TRBJ2-7; the match to TRBD2 covers 10 bases. The germline V gene has CDR1 SEHNR and CDR2 FQNEAQ (reference sequence). The length of the CDR3 is 16 residues. V shed 5 bases and J 0 bases; nucleotides not matched to a gene: 7. The CDR3, as DNA: TGTGCCAGCAGCCTCGATGGACTAGCGGACTCCTACGAGCAGTACTTC. It yields the protein CASSLDGLADSYEQYF.

The chain carries TRBV10-3 and TRBJ2-6; 8 bases are shared with TRBD1. Trimming at V came to 0 bases and at J to 4 bases, leaving 11 bases not matched to a gene. The CDR3 has 19 amino acids. Germline V gene sequence: CDR1 ENHRY, CDR2 SYGVKD. The CDR3 DNA is TGTGCCATCAGTGAGTCAGGAGGCAGGGGGCCTTCCGGGGCCAACGTCCTGACTTTC. Translated: CAISESGGRGPSGANVLTF.

The V call is TRBV29-1, the J call TRBJ1-1, with a tentative D call TRBD1 (6 bases). This CDR3 comprises 15 residues. Trimming shortened V by 4 bases and J by 0 bases, and 15 bases separated the two germline ends. Germline V gives CDR1 SQVTM, CDR2 ANQGSEA. The chain's CDR3 is CSVGPPQGMNTEAFF. The CDR3 nucleotides read TGCAGCGTTGGACCCCCCCAGGGGATGAACACTGAAGCTTTCTTT.

The chain combines TRBV4-2 with TRBJ1-4, with TRBD1 matching 7 bases. Germline CDR1 LGHNA, CDR2 YNFKEQ. The trim removed 4 bases at V and 8 bases at J, leaving 4 bases unmatched. The CDR3 extends over 13 amino acids. The DNA of the CDR3 is TGTGCCAGCAGCCCGATGACAGGGGAAAAACTGTTTTTT. Protein product: CASSPMTGEKLFF.

The rearrangement uses TRBV7-9 and TRBJ2-7; 7 nucleotides line up with TRBD1. Germline assignment: CDR1 SEHNR and CDR2 FQNEAQ (reference sequence). V was clipped by 4 bases and J by 3 bases; unmatched bases: 9. The CDR3 totals 15 residues. CDR3 coding DNA: TGTGCCAGCAGCTATGACAGGGTTGGTCGCTACGAGCAGTACTTC. Amino acid sequence: CASSYDRVGRYEQYF. The full variable domain, its missing parts supplied by reference TRBV7-9 and TRBJ2-7, is DTGVSQNPRHKITKRGQNVTFRCDPISEHNRLYWYRQTLGQGPEFLTYFQNEAQLEKSRLLSDRFSAERPKGSFSTLEIQRTEQGDSAMYLCASSYDRVGRYEQYFGPGTRLTVT.

This clonotype came up a few times. This chain connects TRBV20-1 to TRBJ1-5; no clear D. The CDR3 loop spans 13 amino acids. Germline loops: CDR1 DFQATT, CDR2 SNEGSKA (reference sequence). The V end lost 1 base, the J end lost 4 bases, and 8 bases lay between the germline ends. CDR3 residues: CSARGQPNQPQHF. CDR3 DNA: TGCAGTGCTAGAGGACAACCGAATCAGCCCCAGCATTTT.

As for this clonotype: The CDR3 ends on some other residue instead of the conserved phenylalanine or tryptophan, so this is likely a read error. V and J are TRBV25-1 and TRBJ1-1; unclear D gene. CDR1 is MGHDK, CDR2 SYGVNS, per germline. The V gene lost 3 bases and the J gene lost 2 bases, with 1 base spanning the gap. The CDR3 extends over 11 amino acids. The CDR3, as DNA: TGTGCCAGCAGTGACAACACTGAAGCTTTCCTT. Amino acid sequence: CASSDNTEAFL.

This chain joins TRBV7-2 and TRBJ2-7; TRBD2 is a possible D gene (5 bases). Trimming took 8 bases from V and 0 from J, leaving 14 bases between them. Germline-derived CDR1 and CDR2 are SGHTA and FQGNSA. This CDR3 has 14 amino acids. The CDR3 DNA follows: TGTGCCAGCTCTCCGTGGCGGGTCTCCTACGAGCAGTACTTC. Encoded protein: CASSPWRVSYEQYF.

The chain is built from TRBV2 and TRBJ2-5; D is ambiguous. Germline V gives CDR1 SNHLY, CDR2 FYNNEI. The V end lost 5 bases, the J end lost 1 base, and 14 bases lay between the germline ends. The CDR3 spans 15 residues. The CDR3 region is CASSPQRWGQETQYF. The CDR3 coding sequence is TGTGCCAGCAGTCCCCAGCGATGGGGCCAAGAGACCCAGTACTTC.

The rearrangement joins TRBV7-3 to TRBJ1-1; D is perhaps TRBD1 (5 bases). V was clipped by 1 base and J by 7 bases, with 13 bases between them. Germline CDR1 SGHTA, CDR2 FQGTGA. There are 14 residues in the CDR3. For the CDR3, the DNA is TGTGCCAGCAGCTTAAGGGGGGGAAAGAATGAAGCTTTCTTT. This codes for CASSLRGGKNEAFF. Looking up the rest from reference TRBV7-3 and TRBJ1-1 gives the full variable domain: GAGVSQTPSNKVTEKGKYVELRCDPISGHTALYWYRQSLGQGPEFLIYFQGTGAADDSGLPNDRFFAVRPEGSVSTLKIQRTERGDSAVYLCASSLRGGKNEAFFGQGTRLTVV.

This chain joins TRBV20-1 and TRBJ2-5; no clear D gene. With 1 base removed from V and 3 bases from J, the gap between germline ends came to 6 bases. CDR1 is DFQATT and CDR2 is SNEGSKA in the germline V gene (reference sequence). The CDR3 is made up of 12 amino acids. As DNA, the CDR3 is TGCAGTGCTAGAGCGGGCGAAGAGACCCAGTACTTC. Its protein product is CSARAGEETQYF.

The chain employs TRBV29-1 and TRBJ1-4; D not resolved. Trimming pared 8 bases from V and 4 bases from J, leaving 17 bases between. Per germline, CDR1 SQVTM and CDR2 ANQGSEA. There are 14 residues in the CDR3. The CDR3 protein is CSLEARSLNEKLFF. CDR3 DNA: TGCAGCTTAGAGGCCCGGTCACTTAATGAAAAACTGTTTTTT.

This clonotype turned up a few times. This chain uses TRBV29-1 with TRBJ2-3; D uncertain. Germline V gene lookup returns CDR1 SQVTM and CDR2 ANQGSEA. CDR3 size: 11 residues. V was clipped by 5 bases and J by 1 base, with 4 bases between them. The CDR3 reads CSVPGTDTQYF. CDR3 DNA: TGCAGCGTTCCAGGCACAGATACGCAGTATTTT.

This clonotype appeared many times. The chain carries TRBV7-2 and TRBJ1-2; no firm D call. Germline V gene sequence: CDR1 SGHTA, CDR2 FQGNSA. The CDR3 length is 13 residues. The germline V and J ends were trimmed by 2 bases and 1 base, with 5 bases remaining between them. The CDR3 sequence is CASSLWDNYGYTF. The CDR3 nucleotides read TGTGCCAGCAGCTTATGGGATAACTATGGCTACACCTTC.

The gene calls are TRBV6-5 and TRBJ2-7, with D perhaps TRBD2 (6 bases). V lost 7 bases and J lost 3, with 19 bases in between. Germline V CDR1 and CDR2: MNHEY, SVGAGI. There are 15 residues in the CDR3. CDR3 protein: CASKASVSPNYEQYF. Here the CDR3 DNA reads TGTGCCAGCAAAGCTAGCGTAAGTCCCAACTACGAGCAGTACTTC.

A single count supports this clonotype. CDR3 sequence: CSARDADRKAYEQYF. The CDR3 coding sequence is TGCAGTGCTAGAGACGCGGACCGGAAAGCGTACGAGCAGTACTTC. V gene TRBV20-1 combines with J gene TRBJ2-7, with D unresolved. CDR3 length equals 15 residues. The V end was cut by 0 bases, the J end by 4 bases, with 16 bases between. Per the germline V gene, CDR1 is DFQATT and CDR2 is SNEGSKA (reference sequence).

This clonotype appeared a few times. The chain links TRBV19 to TRBJ1-2; D remains unclear. From germline, CDR1 is LNHDA and CDR2 SQIVND (reference sequence). V lost 5 bases and J lost 0, with 7 bases in between. The CDR3 is 13 residues long. CDR3 bases: TGTGCCAGTAGTGTACTTACTAACTATGGCTACACCTTC. The encoded protein is CASSVLTNYGYTF.

The chain uses TRBV29-1 and TRBJ2-7; either TRBD1 or TRBD2 may supply D (5 bases each). This CDR3 region has 14 residues. V lost 6 bases and J 2 bases, leaving 17 bases between the germline ends. Per germline, CDR1 SQVTM and CDR2 ANQGSEA. The CDR3 spells CSVIFRDRAYEQYF. CDR3 in DNA: TGCAGCGTGATCTTCCGGGACCGAGCCTACGAGCAGTACTTC.

This sequence joins TRBV6-5 and TRBJ1-1; maybe TRBD1 (6 bases). V dropped 0 bases and J dropped 1 base, with 9 bases sitting between them. Germline CDR1 and CDR2: MNHEY and SVGAGI. There are 15 residues in the CDR3. The CDR3 DNA sequence: TGTGCCAGCAGTTACTCGGGGGCAGGGAACACTGAAGCTTTCTTT. Translating gives CASSYSGAGNTEAFF.